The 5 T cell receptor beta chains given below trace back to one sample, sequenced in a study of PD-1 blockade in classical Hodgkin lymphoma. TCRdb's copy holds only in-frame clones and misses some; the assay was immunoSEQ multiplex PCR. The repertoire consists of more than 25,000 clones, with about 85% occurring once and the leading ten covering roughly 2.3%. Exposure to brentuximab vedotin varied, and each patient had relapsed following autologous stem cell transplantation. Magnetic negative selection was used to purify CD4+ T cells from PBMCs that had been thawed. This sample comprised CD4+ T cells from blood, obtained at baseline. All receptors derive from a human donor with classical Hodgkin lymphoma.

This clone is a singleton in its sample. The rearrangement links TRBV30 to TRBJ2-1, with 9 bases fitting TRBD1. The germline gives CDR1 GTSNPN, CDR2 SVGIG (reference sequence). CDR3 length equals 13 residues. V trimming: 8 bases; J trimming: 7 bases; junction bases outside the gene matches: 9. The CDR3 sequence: CAVRDRVENEQFF. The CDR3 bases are TGTGCCGTCCGGGACAGGGTTGAAAATGAGCAGTTCTTC.

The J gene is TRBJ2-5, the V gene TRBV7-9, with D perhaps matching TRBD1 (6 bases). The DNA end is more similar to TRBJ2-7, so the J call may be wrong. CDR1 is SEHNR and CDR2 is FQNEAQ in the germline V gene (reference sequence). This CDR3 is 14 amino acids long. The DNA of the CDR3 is TGTGCCAGCAGCTACGTGGGGGCTACCTACGAGCAGTACTTC. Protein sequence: CASSYVGATYEQYF.

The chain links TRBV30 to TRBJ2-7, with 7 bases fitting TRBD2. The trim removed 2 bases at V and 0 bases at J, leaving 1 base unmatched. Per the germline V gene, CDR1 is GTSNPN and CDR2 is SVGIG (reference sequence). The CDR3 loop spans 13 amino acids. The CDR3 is CAWSSGGSYEQYF. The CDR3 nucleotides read TGTGCCTGGAGTTCGGGGGGCTCCTACGAGCAGTACTTC.

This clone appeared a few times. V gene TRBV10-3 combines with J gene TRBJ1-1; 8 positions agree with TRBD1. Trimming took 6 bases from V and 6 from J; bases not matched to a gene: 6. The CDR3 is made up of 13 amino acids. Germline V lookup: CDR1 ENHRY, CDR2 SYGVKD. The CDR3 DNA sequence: TGTGCCATCAGGGGACAGGTCGCCTCTGAAGCTTTCTTT. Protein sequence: CAIRGQVASEAFF.

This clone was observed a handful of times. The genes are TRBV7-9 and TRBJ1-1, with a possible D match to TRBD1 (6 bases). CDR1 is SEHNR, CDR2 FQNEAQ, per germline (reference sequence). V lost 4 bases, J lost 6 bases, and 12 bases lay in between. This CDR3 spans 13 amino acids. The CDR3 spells CASSSQGSSEAFF. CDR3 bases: TGTGCCAGCAGCTCACAGGGAAGCTCTGAAGCTTTCTTT.